The 17 T cell receptor beta chains in this list originate from one sample, sequenced in a study of T cell repertoires in cytomegalovirus infection. TCRdb reanalysed the reads using MiXCR and keeps one entry per CDR3 protein. In the table there are some 680,000 distinct CDR3 sequences, 35% to 40% of which are singletons. Specimen: PBMCs. The receptors shown here come from a human donor in good health (CMV status not recorded). Some clones in this sample may be carry-over from other donors' samples.

The chain couples TRBV20-1 to TRBJ2-5; no definite D call. The germline V gene has CDR1 DFQATT and CDR2 SNEGSKA (reference sequence). V lost 6 bases, J lost 5 bases, and 16 bases lay in between. The length of the CDR3 is 13 residues. This CDR3 reads CSAAPRLGETQYF. The CDR3 bases are TGCAGTGCCGCCCCCAGGCTGGGTGAGACCCAGTACTTC.

This clonotype appeared a few times. The chain recombines TRBV28 with TRBJ1-6; 10 bases fit TRBD1. The germline CDR1 and CDR2 sequences are MDHEN and SYDVKM. V was clipped by 5 bases and J by 10 bases; unmatched bases: 8. The CDR3 has 15 residues. As DNA, the CDR3 is TGTGCCAGCAGTGTGACAGGGGGCGGAGGATCACCCCTCCACTTT. As protein: CASSVTGGGGSPLHF.

There are a few counts of this clonotype. J is TRBJ1-2 and V is TRBV12-3 or TRBV12-4; no clear D. The CDR3 spans 14 residues. Trimming removed 3 bases from V and 4 bases from J, with 12 bases in between. The CDR3 DNA sequence: TGTGCCAGCAGTTTTGGAGTTGCCTCCTATGGCTACACCTTC. Translated: CASSFGVASYGYTF.

Notes on this clonotype: Just one base apart from a much larger clone, this may be a read error. The chain employs TRBV7-2 and TRBJ2-5; 7 nucleotides agree with TRBD2. CDR3 size: 13 residues. From germline, CDR1 is SGHTA and CDR2 FQGNSA. The CDR3 DNA reads TGTGCCAGCATCTTAAGCACTAGCGCGACCCAGTACTTC. Translation gives CASILSTSATQYF.

V gene TRBV25-1 combines with J gene TRBJ2-7; D perhaps matches TRBD1 (6 bases). CDR1 and CDR2 from the germline V gene are MGHDK and SYGVNS. The CDR3 loop spans 15 amino acids. V lost 5 bases to trimming and J lost 5 bases, with 19 bases between them. The CDR3 region is CASSPFRTASHEQYF. In DNA form, the CDR3 reads TGTGCCAGCAGTCCATTCCGGACAGCCAGTCACGAGCAGTACTTC.

This clonotype was seen a handful of times. The chain couples TRBV12-3 or TRBV12-4 to TRBJ1-2; no clear D. The germline V and J ends were trimmed by 6 bases and 4 bases, with 9 bases remaining between them. This CDR3 is 12 amino acids long. This chain's CDR3 is CASRTVVYGYTF. Written as DNA, the CDR3 is TGTGCCAGCAGGACGGTGGTCTATGGCTACACCTTC.

As to this clonotype: This may arise from a read error, as a much more abundant clone is one base away. V gene TRBV7-2 combines with J gene TRBJ2-2, with a weak D call TRBD1 (6 bases). In germline, CDR1 is SGHTA, CDR2 FQGNSA. The CDR3 consists of 15 residues. The CDR3 DNA sequence: TGTGCCAGCAGCTCACCGGGACAAAACACCGGGGTGCTGTTTTTT. This translates into CASSSPGQNTGVLFF. The full variable domain, completed using reference TRBV7-2 and TRBJ2-2, is GAGVSQSPSNKVTEKGKDVELRCDPISGHTALYWYRQSLGQGLEFLIYFQGNSAPDKSGLPSDRFSAERTGGSVSTLTIQRTQQEDSAVYLCASSSPGQNTGVLFFGEGSRLTVL.

In DNA, the CDR3 is TGTGCCAGCACAAACAGGGGATTCAATCAGCCCCAGCATTTT. Translation gives CASTNRGFNQPQHF. The chain joins TRBV19 to TRBJ1-5, with TRBD1 identical over 7 bases. CDR3 length: 14 amino acids. Trimming cost V 9 bases and J 3 bases; bases outside gene matches: 8. Germline-derived CDR1 and CDR2 are LNHDA and SQIVND (reference sequence).

This chain joins TRBV20-1 and TRBJ2-1; 8 bases fit TRBD2. The germline V gene encodes CDR1 DFQATT and CDR2 SNEGSKA (reference sequence). The CDR3 spans 16 residues. J was trimmed by 0 bases and V by 4 bases; bases with no gene match: 8. CDR3: CSAKGLAGSSYNEQFF. The CDR3 bases are TGCAGTGCTAAGGGGCTAGCGGGTAGCTCCTACAATGAGCAGTTCTTC.

This clonotype has ten or more counts. V and J are TRBV6-1 and TRBJ1-2; TRBD1 matches at 7 bases. The CDR3 is made up of 16 amino acids. Trimming took 6 bases from V and 0 from J; bases not matched to a gene: 10. Germline CDR1 MNHNS, CDR2 SASEGT. The CDR3 is CASSQDRTGANYGYTF. The CDR3 nucleotides are TGTGCCAGCAGCCAGGACAGGACTGGGGCTAACTATGGCTACACCTTC.

This clonotype was seen a handful of times. The gene calls are TRBV12-3 or TRBV12-4 and TRBJ2-5; D assignment may be TRBD1 or TRBD2 (6 bases each). The CDR3 is 16 residues long. The V gene lost 4 bases and the J gene lost 1 base, with 16 bases spanning the gap. The CDR3 sequence is CASSSPRRGAQETQYF. The CDR3 DNA sequence: TGTGCCAGCAGTTCCCCCCGAAGGGGGGCCCAAGAGACCCAGTACTTC.

The CDR3 protein is CARSRNTEAFF. The DNA for the CDR3 is TGTGCCAGGAGTAGAAACACTGAAGCTTTCTTT. The V call is TRBV2, the J call TRBJ1-1; D remains ambiguous. The CDR3 loop spans 11 amino acids. The V end lost 9 bases, the J end lost 2 bases, and 7 bases lay between the germline ends. Germline assignment: CDR1 SNHLY and CDR2 FYNNEI.

This clonotype turned up a few times. V usage is TRBV29-1 and J usage is TRBJ1-1, with D uncertain. Germline V gene lookup returns CDR1 SQVTM and CDR2 ANQGSEA. The CDR3 is made up of 12 amino acids. With 4 bases removed from V and 0 bases from J, the gap between germline ends came to 6 bases. CDR3 sequence: CSVARLNTEAFF. The DNA for the CDR3 is TGCAGCGTTGCCAGATTGAACACTGAAGCTTTCTTT.

The chain employs TRBV15 and TRBJ2-2; D might be TRBD1 (5 bases). There are 15 residues in the CDR3. Per the germline V gene, CDR1 is LNHNV and CDR2 is YYDKDF (reference sequence). V was clipped by 0 bases and J by 9 bases, with 14 bases between them. CDR3 sequence: CATSRDFSGSRELFF. The CDR3 DNA is TGTGCCACCAGCAGAGATTTTTCAGGGTCCCGGGAGCTGTTTTTT.

The CDR3 is CASSGIKGTLLSEQYF. CDR3 DNA sequence: TGTGCCAGCAGTGGAATCAAAGGAACCCTCCTTAGCGAGCAGTACTTC. The V call is TRBV25-1, the J call TRBJ2-7, with D unclear. Germline values: CDR1 MGHDK, CDR2 SYGVNS. V lost 4 bases to trimming and J lost 6 bases, with 22 bases between them. The CDR3 is made up of 16 amino acids.

V gene TRBV2 combines with J gene TRBJ1-4, with a tentative D call TRBD1 (5 bases). The length of the CDR3 is 15 residues. Germline CDR1 is SNHLY and CDR2 is FYNNEI. The V end lost 0 bases, the J end lost 4 bases, and 9 bases lay between the germline ends. CDR3 nucleotide sequence: TGTGCCAGCAGTGAAGCCGGGACTTATAATGAAAAACTGTTTTTT. Translation gives CASSEAGTYNEKLFF.

The chain is built from TRBV6-6 and TRBJ2-7; D possibly corresponds to TRBD1 (5 bases). Germline V gene data show CDR1 as MNHNY and CDR2 as SVGAGI (reference sequence). V was clipped by 1 base and J by 2 bases, with 12 bases between them. The CDR3 runs to 15 residues. The CDR3 DNA sequence: TGTGCCAGCAGTTACTTGGGGCCCGAGGCCTACGAGCAGTACTTC. This gives the protein CASSYLGPEAYEQYF.